This T cell receptor beta chain was sequenced in a study of shared clonotypes between healthy human individuals. The naive CD8 population came from CD45RO-negative cells selected for CCR7, without terminally differentiated effector memory CD45RA+ cells. Repertoires were generated with immunoSEQ multiplex PCR, while TCRdb's copy carries only in-frame clones and drops some. Of some 2,100,000 clones listed, more than 85% are singletons. V lost 1 base to trimming and J lost 4 bases, with 17 bases between them. Germline V lookup: CDR1 MNHNS, CDR2 SASEGT. The CDR3 has 17 amino acids. Sequencing used naive CD8+ T cells from PBMCs. The sequence was obtained from a young man in good health. Some clones in this sample may be carry-over from other donors' samples. The chain recombines TRBV6-1 with TRBJ2-1; D is unresolved. The DNA of the CDR3 is TGTGCCAGCAGTGAAGTTAGGAGCTACGGTTGGTACAATGAGCAGTTCTTC. It yields the protein CASSEVRSYGWYNEQFF.